These 29 T cell receptor beta chains were all obtained from the same sample, sequenced in a study of T-cell reconstitution after alpha-beta-depleted transplantation in children. For TCRbeta, the library was prepared with unique molecular identifiers. Via MiXCR, TCRdb re-called the PCR reads, giving one row per CDR3 protein. The sample contains about 200,000 distinct CDR3 sequences, about 7% of which appear only once. The sample here was PBMCs, taken before TCRalphabeta/CD19-depleted stem cell transplant. The receptors here all came from a boy aged 2-15 years with acute lymphoblastic leukemia, due to receive a stem cell transplant.

There are many counts of this clonotype. The CDR3 loop reads CASNRQLGLTNEKLFF. The CDR3 bases are TGCGCCAGCAATAGACAGCTGGGCCTAACGAATGAAAAACTGTTTTTT. This chain connects TRBV4-3 to TRBJ1-4; D possibly corresponds to TRBD1 (5 bases). V lost 7 bases to trimming and J lost 5 bases, with 20 bases between them. Germline V gives CDR1 LGHNA, CDR2 YSLEER. The CDR3 spans 16 residues.

This clonotype was picked up many times. The chain recombines TRBV30 with TRBJ2-1; D could derive from TRBD1 or TRBD2 (5 bases each). Deletions cut 2 bases from V and 9 bases from J, with 8 bases between. The CDR3 runs 11 residues. CDR1 and CDR2 (germline): GTSNPN, SVGIG (reference sequence). Written as DNA, the CDR3 is TGTGCCTGGAGTACTAGGGGTGAGCAGTTCTTC. Translation: CAWSTRGEQFF.

This clonotype was detected a few times. The chain is built from TRBV7-2 and TRBJ2-3, with 14 bases fitting TRBD2. The CDR3 has 17 amino acids. Germline V CDR1 and CDR2: SGHTA, FQGNSA. The ends lost 5 bases at V and 1 base at J; junction bases unmatched: 5. The CDR3 bases are TGTGCCAGCAGCCTGGGACTAGCGGGGGTGGGCACAGATACGCAGTATTTT. Its protein is CASSLGLAGVGTDTQYF.

The table lists this clonotype with many counts. The CDR3 nucleotides are TGTGCCAGCAGTGAAGGTGAGGGGGGGTACAATGAGCAGTTCTTC. This translates into CASSEGEGGYNEQFF. The chain couples TRBV6-1 to TRBJ2-1, with D possibly being TRBD2 (7 bases). The CDR3 has 15 amino acids. Trimming pared 1 base from V and 4 bases from J, leaving 11 bases between. Germline V gene lookup returns CDR1 MNHNS and CDR2 SASEGT.

The chain joins TRBV20-1 to TRBJ2-5; D is perhaps TRBD1 (6 bases). CDR1 is DFQATT and CDR2 is SNEGSKA in the germline V gene (reference sequence). The CDR3 contains 15 residues. Trimming removed 2 bases from V and 5 bases from J, with 18 bases in between. CDR3 sequence reads: CSARQGSILGETQYF. The CDR3 DNA follows: TGCAGTGCTAGACAGGGGAGCATCCTGGGGGAGACCCAGTACTTC.

This clonotype was counted many times. The CDR3 sequence is CSVGSGGPDTQYF. The CDR3 bases are TGCAGCGTTGGTTCGGGAGGGCCAGATACGCAGTATTTT. The genes are TRBV29-1 and TRBJ2-3, with 8 bases lining up with TRBD2. Germline loops: CDR1 SQVTM, CDR2 ANQGSEA. V was pared by 4 bases and J by 4 bases, with 4 bases of the junction left unmatched. The CDR3 runs 13 residues.

This clonotype was observed many times. The V and J genes are TRBV12-3 or TRBV12-4 and TRBJ2-7; TRBD1 matches 9 bases. CDR3 length: 15 residues. With V trimmed by 4 bases and J by 3 bases, 7 bases remained unmatched. CDR3 DNA: TGTGCCAGCAGTTCAATACAGGGGGCCGACTACGAGCAGTACTTC. This translates into CASSSIQGADYEQYF.

This clonotype was seen many times. V is TRBV5-1 and J is TRBJ1-1; unclear D gene. V was cut by 6 bases and J by 2 bases, with 5 bases left in between. The CDR3 has 11 residues. The germline V gene has CDR1 SGHRS and CDR2 YFSETQ. This CDR3 reads CASIGNTEAFF. The DNA for the CDR3 is TGCGCCAGCATAGGAAACACTGAAGCTTTCTTT.

There are many counts of this clonotype. The rearrangement links TRBV7-9 to TRBJ2-2; 8 bases match TRBD1. The germline V gene has CDR1 SEHNR and CDR2 FQNEAQ (reference sequence). Unmatched junction bases numbered 6, after V lost 4 bases and J lost 2 bases. The CDR3 sequence is 16 residues long. CDR3 amino acids: CASSSRGRRNTGELFF. The CDR3 region has the DNA TGTGCCAGCAGCTCCAGGGGGCGCCGCAACACCGGGGAGCTGTTTTTT.

This clonotype was observed many times. The chain combines TRBV10-2 with TRBJ2-1; no definite D call. Germline values: CDR1 WSHSY, CDR2 SAAADI. The CDR3 extends over 11 amino acids. Trimming removed 7 bases at V and 7 bases at J, with 8 bases between. The chain's CDR3 is CASTIRNEQFF. In DNA form, the CDR3 reads TGCGCCAGCACCATAAGGAATGAGCAGTTCTTC.

The chain uses TRBV29-1 and TRBJ2-7; no reliable D call. Germline lookup yields CDR1 SQVTM and CDR2 ANQGSEA. V was trimmed by 4 bases and J by 6 bases, leaving 16 bases between them. This CDR3 has 13 amino acids. The CDR3 here is CSVVSTGDGEQYF. CDR3 DNA: TGCAGCGTTGTGTCAACTGGAGATGGCGAGCAGTACTTC.

This clonotype was counted only a few times. The chain joins TRBV7-2 to TRBJ2-7, with D unresolved. The CDR3 loop spans 14 amino acids. From germline, CDR1 is SGHTA and CDR2 FQGNSA. Trimming took 1 base from V and 1 from J, leaving 8 bases between them. The CDR3 sequence is CASSLEGISYEQYF. CDR3 bases: TGTGCCAGCAGCTTAGAGGGTATATCCTACGAGCAGTACTTC.

The V call is TRBV20-1, the J call TRBJ1-1; 7 nucleotides align to TRBD1. After removal of 6 bases from V and 1 base from J, the junction contained 17 bases not matched to a gene. The germline CDR1 and CDR2 sequences are DFQATT and SNEGSKA (reference sequence). The CDR3 runs to 17 residues. The DNA of the CDR3 is TGCAGTGCCAAGAGGATGGAAGGGGGCCACGGGAACACTGAAGCTTTCTTT. It specifies CSAKRMEGGHGNTEAFF.

This clonotype was observed a handful of times. V usage is TRBV7-9 and J usage is TRBJ2-2, with TRBD2 identical over 7 bases. V shed 3 bases and J 7 bases; nucleotides not matched to a gene: 11. CDR3 length: 16 residues. Looked up from germline, CDR1 is SEHNR and CDR2 is FQNEAQ (reference sequence). The CDR3 sequence is CASSFASGIMGGELFF. The CDR3 region has the DNA TGTGCCAGCAGCTTCGCAAGCGGGATAATGGGCGGGGAGCTGTTTTTT.

This clonotype was detected ten times or more. This chain links TRBV12-3 or TRBV12-4 with TRBJ2-1; perhaps D is TRBD1 or TRBD2 (5 bases each). The CDR3 contains 16 residues. Trimming pared 5 bases from V and 4 bases from J, leaving 18 bases between. CDR3 sequence (DNA): TGTGCCAGCAGTCCCGCCGCACGGGGCGATTACAATGAGCAGTTCTTC. This sequence encodes CASSPAARGDYNEQFF.

V and J are TRBV13 and TRBJ2-6; D is tentatively TRBD1 or TRBD2 (5 bases each). Per the germline V gene, CDR1 is PRHDT and CDR2 is FYEKMQ (reference sequence). The CDR3 covers 22 residues. V was clipped by 5 bases and J by 2 bases, with 31 bases between them. The CDR3 here is CASSRSGSFGVGSGPGANVLTF. The CDR3 DNA is TGTGCCAGCAGCCGATCGGGGAGCTTCGGGGTCGGGTCAGGGCCTGGGGCCAACGTCCTGACTTTC.

This clonotype was observed at least ten times. The chain has TRBV28 and TRBJ2-1; 9 positions match TRBD2. Looked up from germline, CDR1 is MDHEN and CDR2 is SYDVKM. V was pared by 5 bases and J by 4 bases, with 6 bases of the junction left unmatched. The CDR3 contains 15 residues. For the CDR3, the DNA is TGTGCCAGCAGTACGGGAGCGGGGGGTTACAATGAGCAGTTCTTC. Amino acid sequence: CASSTGAGGYNEQFF.

The chain carries TRBV13 and TRBJ2-1, with 14 bases fitting TRBD2. The CDR3 has 20 amino acids. Per the germline V gene, CDR1 is PRHDT and CDR2 is FYEKMQ (reference sequence). Trimming took 5 bases from V and 6 from J; bases not matched to a gene: 18. In nucleotides, the CDR3 is TGTGCCAGCAGCGGCCATGGCCCCGGGACTAGCGGGAGAGACTCCAATGAGCAGTTCTTC. It is translated as CASSGHGPGTSGRDSNEQFF.

CDR3 nucleotides: TGCAGCGTATTTACAGGGGGCGGGAACACTGAAGCTTTCTTT. Its translation: CSVFTGGGNTEAFF. This chain connects TRBV29-1 to TRBJ1-1; 9 bases agree with TRBD1. The CDR3 consists of 14 residues. Per the germline V gene, CDR1 is SQVTM and CDR2 is ANQGSEA. V was clipped by 6 bases and J by 1 base; unmatched bases: 6.

This clonotype was seen a handful of times. This rearrangement joins TRBV7-6 to TRBJ2-1, with a weak D call TRBD2 (5 bases). Germline V gives CDR1 SGHVS, CDR2 FNYEAQ. V was trimmed by 5 bases and J by 0 bases, leaving 8 bases between them. The CDR3 is made up of 14 amino acids. CDR3 nucleotides: TGTGCCAGCAGCCGAGGGAGCTCCTACAATGAGCAGTTCTTC. Amino acid sequence: CASSRGSSYNEQFF.

This clonotype was recorded a few times. The rearrangement joins TRBV11-2 to TRBJ2-2; 10 nucleotides align to TRBD2. With 5 bases clipped from V and 1 base from J, the junction kept 4 bases outside the gene matches. The CDR3 has 16 residues. Germline lookup yields CDR1 SGHAT and CDR2 FQNNGV. For the CDR3, the DNA is TGTGCCAGCAGCCCACCTAGCGGGAGGAACACCGGGGAGCTGTTTTTT. It translates to CASSPPSGRNTGELFF.

This clonotype occurred many times. The J gene is TRBJ1-5, the V gene TRBV12-3 or TRBV12-4; 9 positions agree with TRBD1. V lost 5 bases and J lost 6; bases outside the gene matches: 5. The CDR3 covers 14 residues. CDR3 in amino acids: CASSVDRGLQPQHF. CDR3 sequence (DNA): TGTGCCAGCAGTGTGGACAGGGGCCTTCAGCCCCAGCATTTT.

This clonotype was counted ten times or more. This sequence joins TRBV20-1 and TRBJ2-7; D is unclear. This CDR3 region has 15 residues. The V gene's germline CDR1 is DFQATT and CDR2 SNEGSKA (reference sequence). V was pared by 0 bases and J by 7 bases, with 19 bases between. The CDR3 protein is CSARDRFKFTWEQYF. The CDR3 coding sequence is TGCAGTGCTAGAGATCGATTTAAGTTTACCTGGGAGCAGTACTTC.

The table lists this clonotype with many counts. This chain uses TRBV5-1 with TRBJ2-3; 11 bases fit TRBD2. CDR3 size: 15 residues. Germline V gives CDR1 SGHRS, CDR2 YFSETQ. V dropped 4 bases and J dropped 1; count of bases not matched to a gene: 2. The chain's CDR3 is CASSMGLAGTDTQYF. In DNA, the CDR3 is TGCGCCAGCAGCATGGGACTAGCGGGCACAGATACGCAGTATTTT.

In this sample, this clonotype turned up many times. The chain employs TRBV7-2 and TRBJ2-7, with a possible D match to TRBD1 (6 bases). CDR1 SGHTA and CDR2 FQGNSA come from the germline V gene. CDR3 length equals 12 residues. V lost 5 bases to trimming and J lost 3 bases, with 8 bases between them. The CDR3 region has the DNA TGTGCCAGCAGCGAGGGGGACTACGAGCAGTACTTC. This codes for CASSEGDYEQYF.

In its sample, this clonotype was seen many times. The CDR3 region is CASSQWWEGTDTQYF. DNA for the CDR3: TGTGCCAGCAGCCAGTGGTGGGAGGGCACAGATACGCAGTATTTT. The rearrangement links TRBV7-2 to TRBJ2-3; perhaps TRBD2 as D (6 bases). The germline V gene encodes CDR1 SGHTA and CDR2 FQGNSA. The V and J ends lost 5 bases and 1 base respectively, with 13 bases between them. CDR3 size: 15 residues. Full variable domain (remainder filled in from reference TRBV7-2 and TRBJ2-3): GAGVSQSPSNKVTEKGKDVELRCDPISGHTALYWYRQSLGQGLEFLIYFQGNSAPDKSGLPSDRFSAERTGGSVSTLTIQRTQQEDSAVYLCASSQWWEGTDTQYFGPGTRLTVL.

This clonotype was seen ten or more times. The V call is TRBV7-2, the J call TRBJ2-7; D gene unclear. The V gene lost 5 bases and the J gene lost 0 bases, with 14 bases spanning the gap. The CDR3 consists of 15 residues. The germline V gene encodes CDR1 SGHTA and CDR2 FQGNSA. The CDR3 spells CASSPNRLASYEQYF. The CDR3 nucleotides are TGTGCCAGCAGCCCTAATAGACTGGCCTCCTACGAGCAGTACTTC.

A remark on this clonotype: Since a much larger clone is just one base distant, this may be a read error. J is TRBJ2-3 and V is TRBV6-2 or TRBV6-3, with 7 bases aligning to TRBD2. There are 13 residues in the CDR3. From germline, CDR1 is MNHEY and CDR2 SVGEGT. CDR3 in amino acids: CASSYPAGDTEYF. The CDR3 DNA sequence: TGTGCCAGCAGTTACCCCGCGGGAGATACGGAGTATTTT.

This chain links TRBV2 with TRBJ2-1, with TRBD2 matching 14 bases. CDR3 length: 18 residues. Germline CDR1 SNHLY, CDR2 FYNNEI. In nucleotides, the CDR3 is TGTACCATCTCAGTCCTGGGGGGGGGACTAGCGGGAGTCAATGAGCAGTTCTTC. Protein: CTISVLGGGLAGVNEQFF.